This T cell receptor (beta chain) was sequenced in a study of T cells in Graves' hyperthyroidism and ophthalmopathy. General study findings and limits: In blood, most of the thyroid clonotypes expanded above 0.001 were also present.

Diagnostic decisions used clinical symptoms, serum thyroxine and TRAb, thyroid ultrasound and orbital computed tomography. Amplification of TCR beta CDR3 regions was performed using RNA transcripts as template. The HTBI primer set served for first-round RT-PCR of the TCR CDR3. One entry per CDR3 protein results from TCRdb running MiXCR on the multiplex PCR reads. The sample has around 350,000 distinct CDR3 sequences; approximately 15% are singletons. This clonotype showed up many times. Its antigen is currently unknown. Sequences were obtained from blood. The origin of this receptor is a woman in her twenties or thirties with Graves' ophthalmopathy.

The CDR3 DNA is TGTGCCAGCAGACCAACAGGGGGTGGAGCAGATACGCAGTATTTT. Translation: CASRPTGGGADTQYF. The chain has TRBV3-1 and TRBJ2-3; 8 nucleotides match TRBD1. The V gene's germline CDR1 is LGHDT and CDR2 YNNKEL (reference sequence). The CDR3 spans 15 residues. Trimming removed 6 bases from V and 4 bases from J; junction bases left unmatched: 9.